The present TCR beta chain was sequenced within a study of CD8 T cells in Susac syndrome. The CDR3 runs to 14 residues. V lost 1 base and J lost 4, with 9 bases in between. The V gene's germline CDR1 is SEHNR and CDR2 FQNEAQ (reference sequence). RNA, at 0.5 to 1 ug, was reverse transcribed with random hexamers. TCRdb reprocessed the immunoSEQ multiplex PCR reads with MiXCR, giving one entry per CDR3 protein. The table lists tens of thousands of distinct CDR3 sequences, around 96% of them singletons. Sequenced material: CD4+ T cells from PBMCs. The TCR sequence derives from a human donor with multiple sclerosis. V gene TRBV7-9 combines with J gene TRBJ2-3; D tentatively reads TRBD1 or TRBD2 (6 bases each). This CDR3 reads CASSLDGGPDTQYF. The CDR3, as DNA: TGTGCCAGCAGCTTAGACGGGGGCCCAGATACGCAGTATTTT.